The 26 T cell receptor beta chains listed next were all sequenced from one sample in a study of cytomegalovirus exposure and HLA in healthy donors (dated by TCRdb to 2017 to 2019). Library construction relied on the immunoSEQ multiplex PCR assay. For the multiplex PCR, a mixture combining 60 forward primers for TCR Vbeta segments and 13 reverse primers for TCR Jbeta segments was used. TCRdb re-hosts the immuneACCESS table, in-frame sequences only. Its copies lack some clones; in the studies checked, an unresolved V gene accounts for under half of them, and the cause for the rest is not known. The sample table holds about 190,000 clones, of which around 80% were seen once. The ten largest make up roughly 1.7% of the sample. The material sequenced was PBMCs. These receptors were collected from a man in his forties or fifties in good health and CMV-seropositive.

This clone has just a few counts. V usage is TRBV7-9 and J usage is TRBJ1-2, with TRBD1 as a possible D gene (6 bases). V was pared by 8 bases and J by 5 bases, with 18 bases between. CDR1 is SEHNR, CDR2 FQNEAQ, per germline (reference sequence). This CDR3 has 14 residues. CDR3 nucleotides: TGTGCCAGCGGCAACTCCGGGACACCTTATGGCTACACCTTC. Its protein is CASGNSGTPYGYTF.

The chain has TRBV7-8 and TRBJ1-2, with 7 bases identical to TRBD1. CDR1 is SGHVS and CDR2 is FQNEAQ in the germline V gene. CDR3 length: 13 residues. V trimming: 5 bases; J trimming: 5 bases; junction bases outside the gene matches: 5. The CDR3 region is CASSTGTAYGYTF. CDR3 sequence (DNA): TGTGCCAGCAGCACCGGGACAGCATATGGCTACACCTTC. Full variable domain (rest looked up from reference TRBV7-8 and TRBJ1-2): GAGVSQSPRYKVAKRGQDVALRCDPISGHVSLFWYQQALGQGPEFLTYFQNEAQLDKSGLPSDRFFAERPEGSVSTLKIQRTQQEDSAVYLCASSTGTAYGYTFGSGTRLTVV.

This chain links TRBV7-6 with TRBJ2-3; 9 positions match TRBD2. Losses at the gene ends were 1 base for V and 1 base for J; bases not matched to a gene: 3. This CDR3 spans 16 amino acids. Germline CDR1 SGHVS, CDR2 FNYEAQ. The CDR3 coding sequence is TGTGCCAGCAGCTTAGGGGCGGGAGGGGGCACAGATACGCAGTATTTT. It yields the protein CASSLGAGGGTDTQYF.

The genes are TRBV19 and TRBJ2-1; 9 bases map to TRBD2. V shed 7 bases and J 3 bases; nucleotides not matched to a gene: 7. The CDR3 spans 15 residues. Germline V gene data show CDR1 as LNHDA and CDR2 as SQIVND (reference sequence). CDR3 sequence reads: CASTWREGLYNEQFF. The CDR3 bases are TGTGCCAGTACCTGGCGGGAGGGCCTCTACAATGAGCAGTTCTTC. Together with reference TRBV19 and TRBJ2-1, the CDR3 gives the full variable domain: DGGITQSPKYLFRKEGQNVTLSCEQNLNHDAMYWYRQDPGQGLRLIYYSQIVNDFQKGDIAEGYSVSREKKESFPLTVTSAQKNPTAFYLCASTWREGLYNEQFFGPGTRLTVL.

The CDR3 DNA sequence: TGTGCCAGCAGTGAAGGGGGACAGATAAATGAAAAACTGTTTTTT. Translating it yields CASSEGGQINEKLFF. This sequence joins TRBV2 and TRBJ1-4, with 7 bases identical to TRBD1. CDR1 SNHLY and CDR2 FYNNEI come from the germline V gene. This CDR3 is built from 15 residues. V lost 1 base and J lost 5; bases outside the gene matches: 4.

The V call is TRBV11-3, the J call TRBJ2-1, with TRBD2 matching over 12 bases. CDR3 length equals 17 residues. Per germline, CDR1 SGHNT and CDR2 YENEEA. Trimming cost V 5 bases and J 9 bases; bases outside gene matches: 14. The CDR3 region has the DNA TGTGCCAGCAGCCCCCAGCCGGGACTAGCGGGTATTCGTGAGCAGTTCTTC. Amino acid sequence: CASSPQPGLAGIREQFF.

The chain's CDR3 is CASSYASGTGNEKLFF. CDR3 nucleotide sequence: TGTGCCAGCAGTTACGCCTCTGGGACAGGAAATGAAAAACTGTTTTTT. The chain carries TRBV6-5 and TRBJ1-4; 8 bases line up with TRBD1. Germline values: CDR1 MNHEY, CDR2 SVGAGI. CDR3 length equals 16 residues. The V segment lost 2 bases and the J segment 5 bases; nucleotides outside the gene matches: 7.

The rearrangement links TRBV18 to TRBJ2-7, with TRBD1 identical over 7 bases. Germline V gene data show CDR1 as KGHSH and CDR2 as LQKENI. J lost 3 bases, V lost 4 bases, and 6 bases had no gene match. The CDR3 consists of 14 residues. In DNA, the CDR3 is TGTGCCAGCTCACAGACAGGGACACTCTACGAGCAGTACTTC. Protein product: CASSQTGTLYEQYF.

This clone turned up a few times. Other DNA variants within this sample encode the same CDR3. CDR3 protein: CASSLSLAADTDTQYF. The CDR3 DNA is TGCGCCAGCAGCTTGTCGCTAGCGGCCGACACAGATACGCAGTATTTT. The chain is built from TRBV5-1 and TRBJ2-3; 7 nucleotides line up with TRBD2. The germline V gene encodes CDR1 SGHRS and CDR2 YFSETQ. CDR3 length equals 16 residues. J was trimmed by 2 bases and V by 1 base; bases with no gene match: 7.

The CDR3 is CASSLAPGTDYGEQYF. The CDR3 DNA follows: TGTGCCAGCAGCTTGGCTCCCGGGACAGATTACGGCGAGCAGTACTTC. V gene TRBV5-8 combines with J gene TRBJ2-7; 7 bases are a match to TRBD1. CDR3 size: 16 residues. J lost 6 bases, V lost 0 bases, and 12 bases had no gene match. From germline, CDR1 is SGHTS and CDR2 YDEGEE.

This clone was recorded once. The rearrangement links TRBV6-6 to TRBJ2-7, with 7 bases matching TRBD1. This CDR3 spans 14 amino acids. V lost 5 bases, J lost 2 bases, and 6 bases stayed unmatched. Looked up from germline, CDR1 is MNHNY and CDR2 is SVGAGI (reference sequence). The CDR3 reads CASSRRTGAYEQYF. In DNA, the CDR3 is TGTGCCAGCAGTCGTCGGACAGGAGCCTACGAGCAGTACTTC.

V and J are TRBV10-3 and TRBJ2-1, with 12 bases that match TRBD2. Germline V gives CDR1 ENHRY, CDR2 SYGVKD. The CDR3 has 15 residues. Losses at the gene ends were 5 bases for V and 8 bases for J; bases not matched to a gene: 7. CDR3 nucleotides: TGTGCCATCAGTCAGGCTAGCGGGAGGGGGGATGAGCAGTTCTTC. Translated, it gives CAISQASGRGDEQFF.

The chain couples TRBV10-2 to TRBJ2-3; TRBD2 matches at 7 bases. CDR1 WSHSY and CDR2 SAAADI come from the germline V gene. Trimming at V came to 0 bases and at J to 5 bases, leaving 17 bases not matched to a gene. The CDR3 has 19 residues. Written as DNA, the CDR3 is TGCGCCAGCAGTGAGTCGGGGGGTGTCGGAGGACTAGTGGTAGATACGCAGTATTTT. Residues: CASSESGGVGGLVVDTQYF.

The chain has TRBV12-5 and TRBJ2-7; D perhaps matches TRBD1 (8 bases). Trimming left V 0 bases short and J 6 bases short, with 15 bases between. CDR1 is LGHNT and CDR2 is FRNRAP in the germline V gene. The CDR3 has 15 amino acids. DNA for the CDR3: TGTGCTAGTGGTTTGGTACAGGGAGGGACAGGCGAGCAGTACTTC. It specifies CASGLVQGGTGEQYF.

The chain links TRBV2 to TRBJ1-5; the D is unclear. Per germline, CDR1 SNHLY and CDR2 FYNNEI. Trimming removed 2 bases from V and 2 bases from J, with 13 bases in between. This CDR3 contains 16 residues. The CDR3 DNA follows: TGTGCCAGCAGTGAACGGCGGGGTAGGGGCAATCAGCCCCAGCATTTT. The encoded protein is CASSERRGRGNQPQHF.

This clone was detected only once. In DNA, the CDR3 is TGTGCCAGTAGTATTAACCCGGACGGACGGGGTGGCTACACCTTC. The encoded protein is CASSINPDGRGGYTF. The chain is built from TRBV19 and TRBJ1-2; D not resolved. Germline loops: CDR1 LNHDA, CDR2 SQIVND (reference sequence). The CDR3 loop spans 15 amino acids. V was pared by 3 bases and J by 7 bases, with 18 bases between.

The CDR3 loop is CASSWGQGASGYTF. CDR3 nucleotides: TGTGCCAGCAGTTGGGGACAGGGGGCCTCTGGCTACACCTTC. V and J are TRBV6-5 and TRBJ1-2, with 12 bases fitting TRBD1. Germline V gene sequence: CDR1 MNHEY, CDR2 SVGAGI. V was clipped by 4 bases and J by 7 bases; unmatched bases: 4. This CDR3 spans 14 amino acids.

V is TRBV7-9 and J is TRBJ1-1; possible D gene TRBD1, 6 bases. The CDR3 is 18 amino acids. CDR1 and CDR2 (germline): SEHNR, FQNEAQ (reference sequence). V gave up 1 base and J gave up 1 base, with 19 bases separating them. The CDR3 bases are TGTGCCAGCAGCTTAGTGCTCCGATTGAGGGACACGAACACTGAAGCTTTCTTT. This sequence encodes CASSLVLRLRDTNTEAFF.

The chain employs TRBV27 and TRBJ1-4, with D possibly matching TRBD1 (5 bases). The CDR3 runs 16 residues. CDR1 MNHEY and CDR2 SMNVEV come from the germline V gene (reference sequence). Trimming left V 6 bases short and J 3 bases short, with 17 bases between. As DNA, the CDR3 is TGTGCCAGCAGCCAATTTGACGGGGGATCTAATGAAAAACTGTTTTTT. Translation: CASSQFDGGSNEKLFF.

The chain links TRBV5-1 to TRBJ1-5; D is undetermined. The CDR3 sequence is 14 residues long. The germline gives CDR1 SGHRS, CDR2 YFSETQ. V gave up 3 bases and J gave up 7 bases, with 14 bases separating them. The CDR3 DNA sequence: TGCGCCAGCAGCTCGCAACCCCAAGAGCAGCCCCAGCATTTT. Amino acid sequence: CASSSQPQEQPQHF. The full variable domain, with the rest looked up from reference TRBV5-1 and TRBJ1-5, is KAGVTQTPRYLIKTRGQQVTLSCSPISGHRSVSWYQQTPGQGLQFLFEYFSETQRNKGNFPGRFSGRQFSNSRSEMNVSTLELGDSALYLCASSSQPQEQPQHFGDGTRLSIL.

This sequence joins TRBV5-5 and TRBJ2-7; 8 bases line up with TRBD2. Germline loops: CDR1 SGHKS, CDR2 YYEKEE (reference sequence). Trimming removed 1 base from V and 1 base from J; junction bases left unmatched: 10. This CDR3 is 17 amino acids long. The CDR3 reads CASSLRPAGTRSYEQYF. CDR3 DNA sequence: TGTGCCAGCAGCTTGAGGCCAGCCGGGACTAGGTCCTACGAGCAGTACTTC. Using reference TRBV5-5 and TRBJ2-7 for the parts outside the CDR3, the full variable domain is DAGVTQSPTHLIKTRGQQVTLRCSPISGHKSVSWYQQVLGQGPQFIFQYYEKEERGRGNFPDRFSARQFPNYSSELNVNALLLGDSALYLCASSLRPAGTRSYEQYFGPGTRLTVT.

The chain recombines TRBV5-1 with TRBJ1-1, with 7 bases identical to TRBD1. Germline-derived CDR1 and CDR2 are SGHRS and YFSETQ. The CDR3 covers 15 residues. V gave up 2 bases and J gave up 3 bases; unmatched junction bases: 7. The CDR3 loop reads CASSFSDRAYTEAFF. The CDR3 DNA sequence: TGCGCCAGCAGCTTCTCAGACAGGGCCTACACTGAAGCTTTCTTT.

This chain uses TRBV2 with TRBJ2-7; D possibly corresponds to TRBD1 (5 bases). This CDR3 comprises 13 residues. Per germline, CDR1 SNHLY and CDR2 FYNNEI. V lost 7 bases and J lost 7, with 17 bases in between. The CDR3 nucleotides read TGTGCCAGCAACGAAGGGGCCGCGCGGGAGCAGTACTTC. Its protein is CASNEGAAREQYF.

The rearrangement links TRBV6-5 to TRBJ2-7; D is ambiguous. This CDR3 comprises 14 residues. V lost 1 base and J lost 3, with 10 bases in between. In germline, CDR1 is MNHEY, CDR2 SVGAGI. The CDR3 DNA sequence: TGTGCCAGCAGTTACTACCAACAGAGCTACGAGCAGTACTTC. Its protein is CASSYYQQSYEQYF.

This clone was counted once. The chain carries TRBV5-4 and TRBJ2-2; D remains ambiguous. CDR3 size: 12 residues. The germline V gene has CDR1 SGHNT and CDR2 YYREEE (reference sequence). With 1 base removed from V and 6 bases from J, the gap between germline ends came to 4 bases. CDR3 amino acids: CASSLLAGELFF. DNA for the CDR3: TGTGCCAGCAGCTTGCTCGCCGGGGAGCTGTTTTTT.

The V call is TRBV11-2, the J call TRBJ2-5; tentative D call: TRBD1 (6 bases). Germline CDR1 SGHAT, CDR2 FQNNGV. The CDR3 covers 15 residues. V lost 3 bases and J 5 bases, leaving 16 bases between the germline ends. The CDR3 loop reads CASSLIRGSGETQYF. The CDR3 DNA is TGTGCCAGCAGCTTGATAAGGGGGAGTGGGGAGACCCAGTACTTC.